These T cell receptor beta chains were read from a single sample in a study of Graves' ophthalmopathy and Graves' hyperthyroidism. TCRdb itself ran the multiplex PCR reads through MiXCR, one entry per CDR3 protein. The table has more than 300,000 distinct CDR3 sequences, 15% to 19% seen once. Source material: peripheral blood. All receptors derive from a woman in her late teens or twenties with stable Graves' hyperthyroidism. CDR3s include the opening cysteine and the closing phenylalanine or tryptophan. A D gene is named only where the DNA matches it firmly. Expanded clones get a size class; other rows say once, few or many, or leave the size out.

j_call v_call d_call clone_size cdr3_aa cdr3_nt
TRBJ2-7 TRBV13 . many CASSLEGSEQYF TGTGCCAGCAGCTTAGAGGGGTCCGAGCAGTACTTC
TRBJ1-1 TRBV3-1 . few CASSPTVPGNTEAFF TGTGCCAGCAGCCCCACGGTACCAGGTAACACTGAAGCTTTCTTT
TRBJ1-1 TRBV10-3 . many CAISETQGNTEAFF TGTGCCATCAGTGAGACACAGGGAAACACTGAAGCTTTCTTT
TRBJ2-7 TRBV15 . many CATSRERQGGSYEQYF TGTGCCACCAGCAGAGAGCGACAGGGAGGCTCCTACGAGCAGTACTTC
TRBJ2-5 TRBV12-3/TRBV12-4 . many CASSRNWETQYF TGTGCCAGCAGCCGGAACTGGGAGACCCAGTACTTC
TRBJ2-5 TRBV20-1 TRBD2 many CSVDPMTSGQETQYF TGCAGTGTTGACCCAATGACTAGCGGCCAAGAGACCCAGTACTTC
TRBJ1-1 TRBV12-3/TRBV12-4 TRBD1 many CASASPTGFTEAFF TGTGCCAGCGCGTCCCCGACAGGGTTTACTGAAGCTTTCTTT
TRBJ2-2 TRBV11-3 TRBD2 . CASSLRLANTGELFF TGTGCCAGCAGCTTAAGACTAGCCAACACCGGGGAGCTGTTTTTT
TRBJ2-7 TRBV7-8 TRBD2 . CASSPTRAGAYEQYF TGTGCCAGCAGCCCGACTCGGGCGGGAGCCTACGAGCAGTACTTC
TRBJ2-5 TRBV12-3/TRBV12-4 . many CASSRHGETQYF TGTGCCAGCAGCCGACATGGAGAGACCCAGTACTTC
TRBJ2-5 TRBV12-3/TRBV12-4 . . CASTKGGQGEKETQYF TGTGCCAGCACCAAGGGTGGGCAGGGAGAGAAAGAGACCCAGTACTTC
TRBJ2-7 TRBV5-5 . many CASSLAGVRYSYEQYF TGTGCCAGCAGCTTGGCGGGTGTCAGGTACTCCTACGAGCAGTACTTC
TRBJ1-3 TRBV4-1 . many CASSDAGAVDTIYF TGCGCCAGCAGCGACGCCGGGGCGGTGGACACCATATATTTT
TRBJ2-6 TRBV10-3 . many CATDKAGANVLTF TGTGCCACCGACAAGGCTGGGGCCAACGTCCTGACTTTC
TRBJ2-3 TRBV6-2/TRBV6-3 . many CASSYSNIPTDTQYF TGTGCCAGCAGTTATTCCAATATACCCACAGATACGCAGTATTTT
TRBJ1-6 TRBV27 . . CASSFWTDNSPLHF TGTGCCAGCAGTTTTTGGACAGATAATTCACCCCTCCACTTT
TRBJ1-5 TRBV7-6 . many CASSLGGASYQPQHF TGTGCCAGCAGCTTAGGGGGCGCGAGCTATCAGCCCCAGCATTTT